This TCR beta chain was retrieved from a study of OX40 agonist ivuxolimab in advanced cancers. Study at large: Past anti-PD-1, anti-PD-L1 or anti-CTLA-4 therapy was accepted, and 30% to 50% had received some.

Study conclusions and caveats: CD4+ and CD8+ T cells in blood underwent clonal expansion by week 6 at 0.1 to 3.0 mg/kg. Also showing low normalized T-cell clonal expansion were some of the nonresponders.

Concerning this clone itself: What it binds is not known.

Sequenced by immunoSEQ multiplex PCR; TCRdb stores in-frame clones only, minus some. There are 85,000 to 130,000 clones in the sample; just over 90% occur only once, and approximately 0.48% lies in the top ten. CDR3 length: 13 residues. The germline V gene has CDR1 SGHDT and CDR2 YYEEEE. V was shortened by 6 bases and J by 4 bases, with 13 bases between the two germline ends. The receptor's source is an adult with an advanced solid tumor such as melanoma, head and neck, liver or kidney cancer. The starting material was CD4+ or CD8+ T cells sorted from blood, obtained in a trial of the OX40 agonist ivuxolimab. The genes are TRBV5-6 and TRBJ2-5; D possibly corresponds to TRBD2 (5 bases). The CDR3 DNA is TGTGCCAGCACCTCTCTGGGGAGAGAGACCCAGTACTTC. Its translation is CASTSLGRETQYF. The full variable domain, rest sourced from reference TRBV5-6 and TRBJ2-5, is DAGVTQSPTHLIKTRGQQVTLRCSPKSGHDTVSWYQQALGQGPQFIFQYYEEEERQRGNFPDRFSGHQFPNYSSELNVNALLLGDSALYLCASTSLGRETQYFGPGTRLLVL.